This T cell receptor (beta chain) came from a study of monozygotic twins with inflammatory bowel disease. CDR1 and CDR2 (germline): DFQATT, SNEGSKA (reference sequence). This CDR3 has 16 residues. General observations from the study: Healthy twins showed more clonotype sharing with others than IBD patients, especially patients with disease activity.

TCRalpha and TCRbeta cDNA went through two nested PCRs of around 15 and 9 cycles. TCRdb reprocessed the 5' RACE reads and reports one entry per CDR3 protein, with no DNA. The repertoire table contains more than 300,000 distinct CDR3 sequences. With respect to this clonotype: The antigen remains unidentified.

The TCR was taken from a human donor with ulcerative colitis or Crohn's disease, or a healthy co-twin of an affected twin (not recorded which). V gene TRBV20-1 combines with J gene TRBJ2-1. Material for sequencing was blood. The CDR3 loop is CSARDLLTSSYNEQFF.